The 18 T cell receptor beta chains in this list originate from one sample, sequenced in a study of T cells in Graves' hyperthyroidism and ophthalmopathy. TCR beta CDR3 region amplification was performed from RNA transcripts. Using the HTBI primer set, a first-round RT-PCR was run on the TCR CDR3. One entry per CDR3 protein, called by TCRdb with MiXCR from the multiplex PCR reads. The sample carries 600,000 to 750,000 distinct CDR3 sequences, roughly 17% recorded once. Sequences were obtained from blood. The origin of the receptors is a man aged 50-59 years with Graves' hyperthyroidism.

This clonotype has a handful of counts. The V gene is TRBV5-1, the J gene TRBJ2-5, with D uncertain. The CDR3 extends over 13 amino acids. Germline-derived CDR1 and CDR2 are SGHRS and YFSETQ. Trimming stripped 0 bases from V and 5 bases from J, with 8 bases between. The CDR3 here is CASSLGVMETQYF. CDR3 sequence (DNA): TGCGCCAGCAGCTTGGGGGTAATGGAGACCCAGTACTTC.

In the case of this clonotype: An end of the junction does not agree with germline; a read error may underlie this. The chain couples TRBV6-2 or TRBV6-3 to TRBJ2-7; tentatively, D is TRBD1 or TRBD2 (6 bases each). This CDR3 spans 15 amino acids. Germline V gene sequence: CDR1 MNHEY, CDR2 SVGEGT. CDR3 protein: CVSSYSRGLLSEQYF. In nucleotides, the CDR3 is TGTGTCAGCAGTTACTCCCGGGGGCTGTTATCCGAGCAGTACTTC.

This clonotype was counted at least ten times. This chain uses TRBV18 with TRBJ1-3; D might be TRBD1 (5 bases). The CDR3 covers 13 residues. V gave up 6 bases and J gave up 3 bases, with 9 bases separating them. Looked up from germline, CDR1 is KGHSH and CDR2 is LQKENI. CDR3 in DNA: TGTGCCAGCTCCCGACAGAGTGGAAACACCATATATTTT. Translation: CASSRQSGNTIYF. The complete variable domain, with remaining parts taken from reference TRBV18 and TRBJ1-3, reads NAGVMQNPRHLVRRRGQEARLRCSPMKGHSHVYWYRQLPEEGLKFMVYLQKENIIDESGMPKERFSAEFPKEGPSILRIQQVVRGDSAAYFCASSRQSGNTIYFGEGSWLTVV.

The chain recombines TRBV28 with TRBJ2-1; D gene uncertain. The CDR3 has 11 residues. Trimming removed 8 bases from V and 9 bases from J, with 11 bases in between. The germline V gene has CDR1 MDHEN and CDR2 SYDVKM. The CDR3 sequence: CASSETLEQFF. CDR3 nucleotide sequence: TGTGCCAGCTCTGAAACTCTTGAGCAGTTCTTC.

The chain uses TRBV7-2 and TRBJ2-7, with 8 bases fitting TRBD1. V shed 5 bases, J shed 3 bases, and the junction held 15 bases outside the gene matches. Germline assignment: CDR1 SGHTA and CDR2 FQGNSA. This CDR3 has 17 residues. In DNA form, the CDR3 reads TGTGCCAGCAGCGTGCACTCGAGGACAGGGTCCTTCTACGAGCAGTACTTC. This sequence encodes CASSVHSRTGSFYEQYF.

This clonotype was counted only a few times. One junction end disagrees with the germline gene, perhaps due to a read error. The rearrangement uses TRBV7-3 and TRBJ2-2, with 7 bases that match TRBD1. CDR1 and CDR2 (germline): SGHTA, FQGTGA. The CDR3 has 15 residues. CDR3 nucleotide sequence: TGTGCCAGCAGCTTGACAGGGAGCTCCACCGGGGAGCTGCTTTTT. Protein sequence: CASSLTGSSTGELLF.

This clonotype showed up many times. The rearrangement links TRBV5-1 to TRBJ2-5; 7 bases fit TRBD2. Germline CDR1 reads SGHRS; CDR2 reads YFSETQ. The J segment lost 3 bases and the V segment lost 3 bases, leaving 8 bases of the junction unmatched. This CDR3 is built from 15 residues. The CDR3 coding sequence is TGCGCCAGCAGCTCCGCCGGGACTAAGGAAGAGACCCAGTACTTC. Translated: CASSSAGTKEETQYF.

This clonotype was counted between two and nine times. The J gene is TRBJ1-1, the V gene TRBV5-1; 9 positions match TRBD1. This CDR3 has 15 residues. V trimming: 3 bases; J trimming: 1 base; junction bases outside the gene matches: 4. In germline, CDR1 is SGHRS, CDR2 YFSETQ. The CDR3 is CASSSETGGNTEAFF. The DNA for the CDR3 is TGCGCCAGCAGCTCGGAGACAGGGGGGAACACTGAAGCTTTCTTT. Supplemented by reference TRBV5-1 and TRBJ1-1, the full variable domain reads KAGVTQTPRYLIKTRGQQVTLSCSPISGHRSVSWYQQTPGQGLQFLFEYFSETQRNKGNFPGRFSGRQFSNSRSEMNVSTLELGDSALYLCASSSETGGNTEAFFGQGTRLTVV.

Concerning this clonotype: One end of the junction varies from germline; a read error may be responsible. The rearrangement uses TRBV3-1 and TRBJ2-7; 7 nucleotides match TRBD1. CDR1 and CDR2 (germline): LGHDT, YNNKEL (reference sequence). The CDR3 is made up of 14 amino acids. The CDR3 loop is CASSTRQGSDEQYF. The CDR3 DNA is TGTGCCAGCAGCACCCGACAGGGCTCCGACGAGCAGTACTTC.

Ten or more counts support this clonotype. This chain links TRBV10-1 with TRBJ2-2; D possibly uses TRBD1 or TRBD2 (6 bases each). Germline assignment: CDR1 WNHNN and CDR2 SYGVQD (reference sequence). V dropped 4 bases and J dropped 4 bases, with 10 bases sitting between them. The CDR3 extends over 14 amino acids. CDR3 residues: CASSVGGGTGELFF. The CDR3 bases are TGCGCCAGCAGTGTTGGAGGGGGCACCGGGGAGCTGTTTTTT.

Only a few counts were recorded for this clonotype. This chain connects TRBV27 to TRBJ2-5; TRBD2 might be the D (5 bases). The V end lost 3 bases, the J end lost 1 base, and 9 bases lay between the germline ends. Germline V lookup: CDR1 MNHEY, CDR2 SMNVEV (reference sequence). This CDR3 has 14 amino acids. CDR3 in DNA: TGTGCCAGCAGTTTCCCGGGATCCCAAGAGACCCAGTACTTC. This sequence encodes CASSFPGSQETQYF.

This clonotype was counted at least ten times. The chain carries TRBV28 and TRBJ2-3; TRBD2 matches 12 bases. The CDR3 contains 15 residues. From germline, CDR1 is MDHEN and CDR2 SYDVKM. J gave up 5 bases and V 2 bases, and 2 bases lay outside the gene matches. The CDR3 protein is CASSLLAGGGDTQYF. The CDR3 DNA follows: TGTGCCAGCAGTTTACTAGCGGGGGGGGGAGATACGCAGTATTTT.

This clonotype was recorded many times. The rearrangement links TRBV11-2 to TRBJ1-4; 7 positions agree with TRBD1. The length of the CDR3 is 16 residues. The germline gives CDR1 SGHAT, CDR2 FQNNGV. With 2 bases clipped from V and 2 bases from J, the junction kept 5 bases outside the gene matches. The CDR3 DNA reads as TGTGCCAGCAGCTTAACTAGGGGGCGTACTAATGAAAAACTGTTTTTT. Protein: CASSLTRGRTNEKLFF.

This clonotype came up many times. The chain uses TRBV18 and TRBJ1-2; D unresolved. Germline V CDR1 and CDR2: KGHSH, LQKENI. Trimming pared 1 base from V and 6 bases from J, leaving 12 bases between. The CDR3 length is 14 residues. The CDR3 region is CASSPRAQVDGYTF. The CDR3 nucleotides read TGTGCCAGCTCACCACGGGCCCAGGTCGATGGCTACACCTTC.

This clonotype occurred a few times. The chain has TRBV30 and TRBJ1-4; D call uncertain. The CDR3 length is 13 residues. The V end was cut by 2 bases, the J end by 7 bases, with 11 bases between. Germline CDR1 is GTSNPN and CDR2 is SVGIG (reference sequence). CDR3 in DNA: TGTGCCTGGAGTTGGACCCAGACTGAAAAACTGTTTTTT. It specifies CAWSWTQTEKLFF.

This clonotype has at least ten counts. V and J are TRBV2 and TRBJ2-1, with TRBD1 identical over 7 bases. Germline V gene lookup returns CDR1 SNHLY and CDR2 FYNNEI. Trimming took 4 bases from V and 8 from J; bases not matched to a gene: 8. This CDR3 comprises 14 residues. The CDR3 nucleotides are TGTGCCAGCAGTGGGGACAGTCAGGGGGATGAGCAGTTCTTC. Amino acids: CASSGDSQGDEQFF.

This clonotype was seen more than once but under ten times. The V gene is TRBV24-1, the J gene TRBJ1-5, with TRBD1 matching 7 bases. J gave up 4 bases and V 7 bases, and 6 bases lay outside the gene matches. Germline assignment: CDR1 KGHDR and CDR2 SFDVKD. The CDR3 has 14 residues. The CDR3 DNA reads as TGTGCCACCAGCGACAGGGTAGGAAATCAGCCCCAGCATTTT. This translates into CATSDRVGNQPQHF.

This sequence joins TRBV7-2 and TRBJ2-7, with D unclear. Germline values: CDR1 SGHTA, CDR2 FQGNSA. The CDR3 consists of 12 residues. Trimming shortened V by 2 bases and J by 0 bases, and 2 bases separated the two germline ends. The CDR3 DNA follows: TGTACCAGCAGCTTATACTCCTACGAGCAGTACTTC. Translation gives CTSSLYSYEQYF.